At least ten counts were recorded for the clone carrying this T cell receptor (beta chain). Its matching antigen is unknown. Trimming took 6 bases from V and 11 from J; bases not matched to a gene: 6. The CDR3 spans 12 residues. These data originate in a study of T-cell reconstitution after alpha-beta-depleted transplantation in children. Study results and limitations: Several hundred graft clones that had expanded were reportedly the source of alpha-beta T cells about two months after transplant. Newly generated T cells supplied most T-cell counts and diversity one year post-transplant. Surviving thymic progenitors and recipient T cells were the source of high TCRbeta diversity at day 60 in some patients.

Unique molecular identifiers were incorporated when the TCRbeta library was constructed. TCRdb re-called the PCR reads with MiXCR, one entry per CDR3 protein. The sample lists approximately 170,000 distinct CDR3 sequences; 8.5% to 14% were seen once. This TCR was recovered from a boy younger than 10 with acute myeloid leukemia, due to receive a stem cell transplant. J is TRBJ1-1 and V is TRBV12-3 or TRBV12-4; 10 bases are a match to TRBD1. The sample in question was PBMCs, obtained before TCRalphabeta/CD19-depleted stem cell transplant. The CDR3 sequence is CASRGTGVLAFF. The CDR3 DNA sequence: TGTGCCAGCAGGGGGACAGGGGTGTTGGCTTTCTTT.